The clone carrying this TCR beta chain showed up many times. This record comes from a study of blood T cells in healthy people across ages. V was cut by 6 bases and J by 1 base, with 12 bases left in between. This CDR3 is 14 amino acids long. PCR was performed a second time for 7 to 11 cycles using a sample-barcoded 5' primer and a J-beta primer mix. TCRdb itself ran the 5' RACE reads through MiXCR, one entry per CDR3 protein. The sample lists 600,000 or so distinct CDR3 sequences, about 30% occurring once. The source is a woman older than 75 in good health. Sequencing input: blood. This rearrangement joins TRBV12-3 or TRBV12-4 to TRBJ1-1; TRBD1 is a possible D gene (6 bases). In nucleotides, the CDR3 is TGTGCCAGCAGAGACAGGTTATCGAACACTGAAGCTTTCTTT. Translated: CASRDRLSNTEAFF.